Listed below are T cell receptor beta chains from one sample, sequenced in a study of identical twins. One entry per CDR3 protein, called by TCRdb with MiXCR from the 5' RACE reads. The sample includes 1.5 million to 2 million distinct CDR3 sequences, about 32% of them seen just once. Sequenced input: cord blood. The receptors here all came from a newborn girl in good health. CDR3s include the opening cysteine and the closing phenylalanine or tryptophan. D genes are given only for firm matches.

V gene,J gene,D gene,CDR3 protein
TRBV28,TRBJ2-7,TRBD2,CASSFPTSGPEQYF
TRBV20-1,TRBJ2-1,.,CSAPPRYGQFF
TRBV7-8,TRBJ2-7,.,CASSPAAGFYEQYF
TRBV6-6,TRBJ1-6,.,CASIRGQGSNSPLHF
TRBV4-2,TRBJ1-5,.,CASSQDPARNQPQHF
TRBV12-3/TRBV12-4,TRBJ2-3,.,CASSLVEPDTQYF
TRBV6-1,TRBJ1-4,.,CASSEGGREKLFF
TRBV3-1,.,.,CASSQDRWGVETQYF
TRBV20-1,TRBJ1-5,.,CSAGRRAYQPQHF
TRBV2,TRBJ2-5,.,CASSIGYQETQYF
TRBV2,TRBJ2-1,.,CASIYHLGPIEFF
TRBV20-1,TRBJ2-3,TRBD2,CSASLAGGPKDTQYF
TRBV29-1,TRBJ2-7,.,CSVLASYEQYF
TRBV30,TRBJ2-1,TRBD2,CAWSPQLAAWYNEQFF
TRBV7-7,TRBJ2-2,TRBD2,CASTSGDGELFF
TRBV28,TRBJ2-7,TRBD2,CASSLATGLVSYEQYF
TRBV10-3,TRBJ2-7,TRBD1,CAISDPGTASSYEQYF
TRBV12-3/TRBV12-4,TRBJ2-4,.,CASSFRAYEGFPPFEQYF
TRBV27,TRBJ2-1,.,CASSGVWAGRSYNEQFF
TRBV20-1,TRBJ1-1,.,CSARDRLGWSTEAFF